These 30 T cell receptor beta chains came from one sample sequenced in a study of T cell responses to AZD1222 COVID-19 vaccine. Profiling relied on immunoSEQ multiplex PCR, and the TCRdb table lists in-frame clones only, not all of them. The table records 150,000 to 200,000 clones, approximately 91% of them present only once. The source was peripheral blood, collected on day 0 of AZD1222 vaccination. Receptors originate from an adult in good health.

This rearrangement joins TRBV28 to TRBJ1-2; weak D call: TRBD1 (6 bases). V dropped 4 bases and J dropped 5 bases, with 17 bases sitting between them. In germline, CDR1 is MDHEN, CDR2 SYDVKM. The CDR3 consists of 15 residues. The chain's CDR3 is CASSSTGKYRYGYTF. CDR3 bases: TGTGCCAGCAGTTCAACAGGGAAATACCGGTATGGCTACACCTTC.

The genes are TRBV12-3 or TRBV12-4 and TRBJ1-1; maybe TRBD1 (6 bases). This CDR3 contains 12 residues. Deletions cut 4 bases from V and 11 bases from J, with 14 bases between. CDR3 DNA sequence: TGTGCCAGCAGTTCCCAAACAGGGAGGGCTTTCTTT. It translates to CASSSQTGRAFF.

This clone was found a few times. This chain connects TRBV10-3 to TRBJ1-1; D remains unclear. V was clipped by 6 bases and J by 5 bases, with 10 bases between them. The CDR3 length is 12 residues. Germline V gene lookup returns CDR1 ENHRY and CDR2 SYGVKD. This CDR3 is CAIRGVRTEAFF. DNA of the CDR3: TGTGCCATCAGGGGCGTCAGGACTGAAGCTTTCTTT.

CDR3 sequence (DNA): TGTGCCAGCAGCTTAACAAGGACTAGCGGCCCCAATGAGCAGTTCTTC. The encoded protein is CASSLTRTSGPNEQFF. This chain connects TRBV7-3 to TRBJ2-1; 10 bases map to TRBD2. The CDR3 totals 16 residues. Per germline, CDR1 SGHTA and CDR2 FQGTGA. J gave up 6 bases and V 0 bases, and 5 bases lay outside the gene matches.

V gene TRBV2 combines with J gene TRBJ2-7; 13 nucleotides align to TRBD2. The V segment lost 9 bases and the J segment 5 bases; nucleotides outside the gene matches: 10. The CDR3 runs to 15 residues. From germline, CDR1 is SNHLY and CDR2 FYNNEI. The CDR3 loop is CARETGTSGTDEQYF. The CDR3 nucleotides read TGTGCCAGAGAAACCGGGACTAGCGGGACCGACGAGCAGTACTTC.

This clone was found once. The chain recombines TRBV11-3 with TRBJ1-3; the match to TRBD1 covers 7 bases. Germline V gene lookup returns CDR1 SGHNT and CDR2 YENEEA. The V gene end was trimmed by 5 bases and the J gene end by 3 bases; junction bases not matched to a gene: 7. The CDR3 totals 15 residues. CDR3 in DNA: TGTGCCAGCAGCCTCCGAACAGGGGATGGAAACACCATATATTTT. Its protein product is CASSLRTGDGNTIYF.

The V gene is TRBV7-9, the J gene TRBJ2-6; possibly TRBD1 for D (5 bases). Trimming took 11 bases from V and 0 from J, leaving 17 bases between them. CDR3 size: 16 residues. CDR1 is SEHNR and CDR2 is FQNEAQ in the germline V gene (reference sequence). The chain's CDR3 is CAGAQALSSGANVLTF. CDR3 DNA: TGTGCCGGTGCACAGGCTCTTAGCTCTGGGGCCAACGTCCTGACTTTC. The full variable domain, with the rest looked up from reference TRBV7-9 and TRBJ2-6, is DTGVSQNPRHKITKRGQNVTFRCDPISEHNRLYWYRQTLGQGPEFLTYFQNEAQLEKSRLLSDRFSAERPKGSFSTLEIQRTEQGDSAMYLCAGAQALSSGANVLTFGAGSRLTVL.

The CDR3 sequence is CASSYGGIGSGNTIYF. The CDR3 region has the DNA TGTGCCAGCAGTTACGGGGGTATAGGCTCTGGAAACACCATATATTTT. V is TRBV6-5 and J is TRBJ1-3; perhaps TRBD1 as D (5 bases). V was clipped by 2 bases and J by 0 bases, with 11 bases between them. The CDR3 is made up of 16 amino acids. The V gene's germline CDR1 is MNHEY and CDR2 SVGAGI.

The V call is TRBV3-1 (or the pseudogene TRBV3-2), the J call TRBJ2-2, with D unclear. This CDR3 comprises 12 residues. CDR1 is LGHDT and CDR2 is YNNKEL in the germline V gene (reference sequence). V was cut by 4 bases and J by 7 bases, with 7 bases left in between. DNA of the CDR3: TGTGCCAGCAGCCTACGGAGCGGGGAGCTGTTTTTT. The encoded protein is CASSLRSGELFF.

The J gene is TRBJ1-5, the V gene TRBV18, with D hard to call. The CDR3 is made up of 13 amino acids. The germline V gene has CDR1 KGHSH and CDR2 LQKENI. V shed 3 bases and J shed 7 bases, with 10 bases lying between them. The CDR3 spells CASSPSDGQPQHF. CDR3 bases: TGTGCCAGCTCACCCTCGGACGGCCAGCCCCAGCATTTT.

The chain employs TRBV7-2 and TRBJ2-3; 7 positions agree with TRBD2. The CDR3 is made up of 13 amino acids. V lost 5 bases and J lost 7; bases outside the gene matches: 6. CDR1 SGHTA and CDR2 FQGNSA come from the germline V gene. This chain's CDR3 is CASSPGTINTQYF. In DNA form, the CDR3 reads TGTGCCAGCAGCCCCGGGACTATTAATACGCAGTATTTT.

Written as DNA, the CDR3 is TGTGCCACCAGCCCGCGCGGGACTAGCGGGAGCGCTACGCAGTATTTT. It translates to CATSPRGTSGSATQYF. The chain has TRBV15 and TRBJ2-3; 14 nucleotides line up with TRBD2. V lost 5 bases, J lost 8 bases, and 9 bases stayed unmatched. CDR1 and CDR2 from the germline V gene are LNHNV and YYDKDF (reference sequence). The CDR3 covers 16 residues. The full variable domain, its missing parts supplied by reference TRBV15 and TRBJ2-3, is DAMVIQNPRYQVTQFGKPVTLSCSQTLNHNVMYWYQQKSSQAPKLLFHYYDKDFNNEADTPDNFQSRRPNTSFCFLDIRSPGLGDTAMYLCATSPRGTSGSATQYFGPGTRLTVL.

The J gene is TRBJ2-1, the V gene TRBV11-2; 14 nucleotides agree with TRBD2. The CDR3 covers 18 residues. The germline CDR1 and CDR2 sequences are SGHAT and FQNNGV. The V segment lost 2 bases and the J segment 7 bases; nucleotides outside the gene matches: 10. The CDR3 loop is CASSLTPSTSGRANEQFF. CDR3 coding DNA: TGTGCCAGCAGCTTAACCCCTTCGACTAGCGGGAGGGCAAATGAGCAGTTCTTC.

V and J are TRBV19 and TRBJ1-4, with unresolved D. V was shortened by 7 bases and J by 1 base, with 7 bases between the two germline ends. The CDR3 loop spans 13 amino acids. Germline CDR1 is LNHDA and CDR2 is SQIVND (reference sequence). The CDR3 protein is CASNERTNEKLFF. The CDR3 DNA reads as TGTGCCAGTAACGAGCGAACTAATGAAAAACTGTTTTTT.

CDR3 sequence reads: CASSQDPAGVGNEQFF. Written as DNA, the CDR3 is TGTGCCAGCAGCCAAGATCCGGCAGGGGTTGGGAATGAGCAGTTCTTC. The chain joins TRBV3-1 (or the pseudogene TRBV3-2) to TRBJ2-1; possibly TRBD1 for D (6 bases). The germline V gene encodes CDR1 LGHDT and CDR2 YNNKEL (reference sequence). This CDR3 has 16 amino acids. V gave up 0 bases and J gave up 7 bases, with 16 bases separating them.

About this clone itself: The same CDR3 is also encoded by other DNA sequences in this sample. The chain has TRBV5-1 and TRBJ1-2; D gene ambiguous. Germline-derived CDR1 and CDR2 are SGHRS and YFSETQ. Deletions cut 4 bases from V and 1 base from J, with 5 bases between. This CDR3 has 12 residues. The CDR3 here is CASSSGNYGYTF. Here the CDR3 DNA reads TGCGCCAGCAGCAGCGGTAACTATGGCTACACCTTC.

The chain recombines TRBV9 with TRBJ1-2; 8 positions agree with TRBD1. Germline trimming cut 0 bases from V and 6 bases from J; bases unmatched to any gene: 7. CDR3 length: 15 amino acids. Germline V gene lookup returns CDR1 SGDLS and CDR2 YYNGEE. The CDR3 DNA reads as TGTGCCAGCAGCGTAGGTCCAGGGGGCTTCGATGGCTACACCTTC. As protein: CASSVGPGGFDGYTF.

This clone was found a few times. V is TRBV6-4 and J is TRBJ2-2; 8 bases are a match to TRBD1. Unmatched junction bases numbered 5, after V lost 7 bases and J lost 7 bases. The CDR3 spans 13 residues. Per the germline V gene, CDR1 is MRHNA and CDR2 is SNTAGT. The CDR3 nucleotides read TGTGCCAGCACGACAGGGGACGGCGGGGAGCTGTTTTTT. Translating gives CASTTGDGGELFF.

The rearrangement joins TRBV29-1 to TRBJ2-1; D ambiguous. Germline-derived CDR1 and CDR2 are SQVTM and ANQGSEA. The CDR3 spans 14 residues. The germline V and J ends were trimmed by 2 bases and 8 bases, with 16 bases remaining between them. Written as DNA, the CDR3 is TGCAGCGTTGAACTGGCGGAGAAGACGGATGAGCAGTTCTTC. It translates to CSVELAEKTDEQFF.

This clone occurred a few times. V gene TRBV28 combines with J gene TRBJ1-2; D not certain. This CDR3 has 11 amino acids. Germline values: CDR1 MDHEN, CDR2 SYDVKM. V was clipped by 3 bases and J by 10 bases, with 9 bases between them. CDR3 protein: CASSFLGFYTF. CDR3 nucleotides: TGTGCCAGCAGTTTTTTGGGGTTCTACACCTTC.

The chain has TRBV18 and TRBJ2-3; 10 nucleotides align to TRBD2. Per germline, CDR1 KGHSH and CDR2 LQKENI. The CDR3 is 16 residues long. J gave up 5 bases and V 3 bases, and 8 bases lay outside the gene matches. CDR3 coding DNA: TGTGCCAGCTCACCCCTCAAGAGCGGGGGGGGAGATACGCAGTATTTT. Translation: CASSPLKSGGGDTQYF.

Remarks on this clone: Other DNA sequences in this specimen translate into the identical CDR3. The genes are TRBV18 and TRBJ2-7; 8 bases fit TRBD2. Germline loops: CDR1 KGHSH, CDR2 LQKENI. This CDR3 spans 14 amino acids. The J segment lost 0 bases and the V segment lost 3 bases, leaving 1 base of the junction unmatched. The CDR3 sequence is CASSPGTSSYEQYF. CDR3 DNA sequence: TGTGCCAGCTCACCCGGGACTAGCTCCTACGAGCAGTACTTC.

The genes are TRBV21-1 and TRBJ2-5. TRBV21-1 is an annotated pseudogene. The CDR3 contains 15 residues. As DNA, the CDR3 is TGTGCCAGCAGCAAATCGGGCAGGGGAGGAGAGACCCAGTACTTC. It codes for CASSKSGRGGETQYF.

V is TRBV19 and J is TRBJ1-2, with 8 bases aligning to TRBD1. Germline values: CDR1 LNHDA, CDR2 SQIVND (reference sequence). Losses at the gene ends were 2 bases for V and 4 bases for J; bases not matched to a gene: 6. There are 15 residues in the CDR3. In nucleotides, the CDR3 is TGTGCCAGTAGTATACAGGGGGCCAGTTCCTATGGCTACACCTTC. Translating it yields CASSIQGASSYGYTF.

This chain connects TRBV7-8 to TRBJ1-6; tentatively, D is TRBD1 (6 bases). Germline V gene lookup returns CDR1 SGHVS and CDR2 FQNEAQ. This CDR3 spans 16 amino acids. The V end lost 1 base, the J end lost 1 base, and 8 bases lay between the germline ends. The CDR3 bases are TGTGCCAGCAGCTTAGGGCAGGGGTCCTATAATTCACCCCTCCACTTT. This translates into CASSLGQGSYNSPLHF.

The V and J genes are TRBV11-2 and TRBJ1-3; the D gene is possibly TRBD1 (5 bases). CDR1 and CDR2 from the germline V gene are SGHAT and FQNNGV. The ends were cut back, 4 bases at V and 2 bases at J, with 15 bases in the middle. This CDR3 spans 16 amino acids. DNA for the CDR3: TGTGCCAGCAGCTCCGTTAGGGGCTTGGCTGGAAACACCATATATTTT. Translating gives CASSSVRGLAGNTIYF.

The chain uses TRBV12-3 or TRBV12-4 and TRBJ1-2; D may be TRBD1 (5 bases). Deletions cut 6 bases from V and 8 bases from J, with 13 bases between. This CDR3 region has 12 residues. CDR3 protein: CASRRGDRGYTF. The CDR3, as DNA: TGTGCCAGCAGACGGGGGGATAGGGGCTACACCTTC.

This clone was recorded a few times. V is TRBV9 and J is TRBJ2-1, with TRBD2 matching 10 bases. Germline V gives CDR1 SGDLS, CDR2 YYNGEE. The CDR3 has 16 amino acids. The V and J ends lost 0 bases and 3 bases, in that order; junction bases with no gene match: 3. This CDR3 is CASSVVAGGIYNEQFF. In DNA, the CDR3 is TGTGCCAGCAGCGTAGTAGCGGGGGGAATCTACAATGAGCAGTTCTTC. Complete variable domain (other parts from reference TRBV9 and TRBJ2-1): DSGVTQTPKHLITATGQRVTLRCSPRSGDLSVYWYQQSLDQGLQFLIQYYNGEERAKGNILERFSAQQFPDLHSELNLSSLELGDSALYFCASSVVAGGIYNEQFFGPGTRLTVL.

V usage is TRBV19 and J usage is TRBJ2-2; D is uncertain. Germline values: CDR1 LNHDA, CDR2 SQIVND (reference sequence). The CDR3 consists of 15 residues. V lost 5 bases and J 3 bases, leaving 13 bases between the germline ends. CDR3 sequence (DNA): TGTGCCAGTAGTCCTAGTCGGACGTACACCGGGGAGCTGTTTTTT. This sequence encodes CASSPSRTYTGELFF.

The chain carries TRBV5-4 and TRBJ1-2; no definite D call. Trimming cost V 0 bases and J 1 base, with 13 bases left between them. Germline V gives CDR1 SGHNT, CDR2 YYREEE (reference sequence). The CDR3 is 16 amino acids. CDR3 sequence reads: CASSLENEKLNYGYTF. Written as DNA, the CDR3 is TGTGCCAGCAGCTTGGAAAATGAGAAGCTTAACTATGGCTACACCTTC. The full variable domain, with the rest looked up from reference TRBV5-4 and TRBJ1-2, is ETGVTQSPTHLIKTRGQQVTLRCSSQSGHNTVSWYQQALGQGPQFIFQYYREEENGRGNFPPRFSGLQFPNYSSELNVNALELDDSALYLCASSLENEKLNYGYTFGSGTRLTVV.